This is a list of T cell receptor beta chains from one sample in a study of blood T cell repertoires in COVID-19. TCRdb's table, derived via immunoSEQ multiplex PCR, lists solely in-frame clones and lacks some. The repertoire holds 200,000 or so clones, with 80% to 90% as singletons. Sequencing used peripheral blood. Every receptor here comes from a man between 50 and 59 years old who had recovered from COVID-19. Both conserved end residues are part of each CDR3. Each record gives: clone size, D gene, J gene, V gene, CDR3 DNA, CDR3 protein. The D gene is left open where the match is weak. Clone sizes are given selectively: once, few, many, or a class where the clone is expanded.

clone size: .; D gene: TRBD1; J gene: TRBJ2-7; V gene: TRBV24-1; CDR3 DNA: TGTGCCACCAGTGCCCCGGGACAGTCCTACGAGCAGTACTTC; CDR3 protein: CATSAPGQSYEQYF
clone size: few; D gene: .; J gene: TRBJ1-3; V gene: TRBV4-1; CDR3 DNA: TGCGCCAGCAGCCCCGCGGAGGGCACCTCTGGAAACACCATATATTTT; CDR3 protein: CASSPAEGTSGNTIYF
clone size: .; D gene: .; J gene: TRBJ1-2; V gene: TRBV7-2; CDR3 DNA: TGTGCCAGCTCCGAGCTGAACTATGGCTACACCTTC; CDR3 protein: CASSELNYGYTF
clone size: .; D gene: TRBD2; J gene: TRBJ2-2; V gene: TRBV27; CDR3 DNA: TGTGCCAGCAGTTTCCGTCTAGCGGGGAACACCGGGGAGCTGTTTTTT; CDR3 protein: CASSFRLAGNTGELFF
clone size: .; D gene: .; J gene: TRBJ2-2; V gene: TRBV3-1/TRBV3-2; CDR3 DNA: TGTGCCAGCGAAAGAGGCGGGGCGAACACCGGGGAGCTGTTTTTT; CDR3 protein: CASERGGANTGELFF
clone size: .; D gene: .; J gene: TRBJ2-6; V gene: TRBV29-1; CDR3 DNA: TGCAGCGTTGTAGACAGGGAGGTTGGGGCCAACGTCCTGACTTTC; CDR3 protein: CSVVDREVGANVLTF
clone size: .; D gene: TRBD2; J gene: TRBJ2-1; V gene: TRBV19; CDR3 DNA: TGTGCCAGTAGAAGGATGTTAGCGGGATCGGATGAGCAGTTCTTC; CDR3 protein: CASRRMLAGSDEQFF
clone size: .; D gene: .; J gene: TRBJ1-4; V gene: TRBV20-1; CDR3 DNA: TGCAGTGCTAGTGTTGGGGCCCTAAGAGGTGAAAAACTGTTTTTT; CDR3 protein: CSASVGALRGEKLFF
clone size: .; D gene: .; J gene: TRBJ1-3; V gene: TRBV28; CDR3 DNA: TGTGCCAGCAGTTTAAACACAGGGGGAAACACCATATATTTT; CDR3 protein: CASSLNTGGNTIYF
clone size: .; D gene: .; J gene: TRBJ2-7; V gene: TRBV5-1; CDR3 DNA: TGCGCCAGCAGCCTTAGCGGAGGGGCATACGAGCAGTACTTC; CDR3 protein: CASSLSGGAYEQYF
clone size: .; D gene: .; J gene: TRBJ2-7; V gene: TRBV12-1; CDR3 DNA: TGTGCCAGCAGCCCCAGTCGGAAGGGAGGGCGGATTTACGAGCAGTACTTC; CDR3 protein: CASSPSRKGGRIYEQYF
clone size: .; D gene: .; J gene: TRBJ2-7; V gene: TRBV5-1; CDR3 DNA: TGCGCCAGCAGCTTTCTTCAGGGAAGGGGCGAGCAGTACTTC; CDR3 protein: CASSFLQGRGEQYF
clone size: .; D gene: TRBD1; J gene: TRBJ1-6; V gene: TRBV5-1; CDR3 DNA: TGCGCCAGTCGCCAGGGGGAGTTCGGACCCCTCCACTTT; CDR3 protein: CASRQGEFGPLHF
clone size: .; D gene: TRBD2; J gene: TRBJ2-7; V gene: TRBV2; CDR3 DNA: TGTGCCAGCAGTAATAGCGGGAGCTCCTACGAGCAGTACTTC; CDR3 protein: CASSNSGSSYEQYF
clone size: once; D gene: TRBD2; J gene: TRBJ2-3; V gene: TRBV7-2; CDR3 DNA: TGTGCCAGCAGCTACGGAGGACTAGCGGGAGTGAGCACAGATACGCAGTATTTT; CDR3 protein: CASSYGGLAGVSTDTQYF
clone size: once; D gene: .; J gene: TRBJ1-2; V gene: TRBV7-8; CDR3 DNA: TGTGCCAGCAGCTTAGCTGCCCTAGGGGGGGGTAACTATGGCTACACCTTC; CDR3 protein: CASSLAALGGGNYGYTF
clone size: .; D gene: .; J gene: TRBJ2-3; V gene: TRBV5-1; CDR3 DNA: TGCGCCAGCAGCTTGGCGGGTATCGGCACAGATACGCAGTATTTT; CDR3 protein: CASSLAGIGTDTQYF
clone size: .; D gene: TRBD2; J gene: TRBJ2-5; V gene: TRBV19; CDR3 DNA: TGTGCCAGTAGTACAGTACTGGGGCGGGGGGCGTCTAAGGAGACCCAGTACTTC; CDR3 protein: CASSTVLGRGASKETQYF
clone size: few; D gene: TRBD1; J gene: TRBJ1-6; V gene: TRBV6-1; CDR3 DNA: TGTGCCAGCAGTGAGCCCCCCGGGACAGGAAATTCACCCCTCCACTTT; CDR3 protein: CASSEPPGTGNSPLHF
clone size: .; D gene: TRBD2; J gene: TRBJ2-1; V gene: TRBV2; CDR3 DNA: TGTGCCAGCACCTATAGCGGGAGCTCCTACAATGAGCAGTTCTTC; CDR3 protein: CASTYSGSSYNEQFF
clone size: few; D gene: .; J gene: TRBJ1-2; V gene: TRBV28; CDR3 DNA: TGTGCCAGCAGTGTATTGGACAGAATTGTCTATGGCTACACCTTC; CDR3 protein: CASSVLDRIVYGYTF
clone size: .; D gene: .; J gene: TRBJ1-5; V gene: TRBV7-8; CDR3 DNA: TGTGCCAGCAGCTTAGCAACGACAGCCTTTAGCAATCAGCCCCAGCATTTT; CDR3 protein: CASSLATTAFSNQPQHF
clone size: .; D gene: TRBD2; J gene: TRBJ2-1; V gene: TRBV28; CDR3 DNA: TGTGCCAGCAGTTCATCCCGCCGGGCGGGAGGGTCCTACAATGAGCAGTTCTTC; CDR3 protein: CASSSSRRAGGSYNEQFF
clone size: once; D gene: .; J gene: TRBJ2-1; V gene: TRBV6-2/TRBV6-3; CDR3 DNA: TGTGCCAGCAGCCGCGGGGCGGGAAACTACAATGAGCAGTTCTTC; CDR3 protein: CASSRGAGNYNEQFF
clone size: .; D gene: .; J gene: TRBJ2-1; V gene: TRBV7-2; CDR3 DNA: TGTGCCAGCCGTACCAGCTCCTACAATGAGCAGTTCTTC; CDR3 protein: CASRTSSYNEQFF
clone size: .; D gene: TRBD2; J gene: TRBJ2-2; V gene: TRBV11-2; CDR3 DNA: TGTGCCAGCAGCGAGACTAGCGTGAACACCGGGGAGCTGTTTTTT; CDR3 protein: CASSETSVNTGELFF
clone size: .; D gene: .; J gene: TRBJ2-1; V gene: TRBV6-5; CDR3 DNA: TGTGCCAGCAACTTCAGGGGCCTCTACAATGAGCAGTTCTTC; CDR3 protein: CASNFRGLYNEQFF
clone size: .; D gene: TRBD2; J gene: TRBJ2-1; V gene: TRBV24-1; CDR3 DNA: TGTGCCACCAGTGATTTGACTAGCGGGGGGCGTGATGAGCAGTTCTTC; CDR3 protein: CATSDLTSGGRDEQFF
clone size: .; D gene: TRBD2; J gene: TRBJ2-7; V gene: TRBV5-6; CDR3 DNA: TGTGCCAGCAGGCAGCGGGAACACTACGAGCAGTACTTC; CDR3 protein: CASRQREHYEQYF
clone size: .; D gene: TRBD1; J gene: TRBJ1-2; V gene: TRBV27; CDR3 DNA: TGTGCCAGCAGACGCACTGGACAGGCGATGGACTATGGCTACACCTTC; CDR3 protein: CASRRTGQAMDYGYTF
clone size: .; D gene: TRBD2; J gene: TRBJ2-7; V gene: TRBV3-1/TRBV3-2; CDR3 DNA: TGTGCCAGCAGGCATAGCGGGAGACACGAGCAGTACTTC; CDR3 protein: CASRHSGRHEQYF
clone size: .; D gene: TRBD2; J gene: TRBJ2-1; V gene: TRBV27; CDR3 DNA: TGTGCCAGCAGTTTATATTCGGGAGGAAATGAGCAGTTCTTC; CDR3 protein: CASSLYSGGNEQFF
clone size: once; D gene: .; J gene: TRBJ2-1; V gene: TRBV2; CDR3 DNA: TGTGCCAGCAGTGAAGGATTCAGTGAGCAGTTCTTC; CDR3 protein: CASSEGFSEQFF
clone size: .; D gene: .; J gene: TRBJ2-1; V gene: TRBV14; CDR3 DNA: TGTGCCAGCAGCCCGCCGGACAGAGGGGAGCAGTTCTTC; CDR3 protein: CASSPPDRGEQFF
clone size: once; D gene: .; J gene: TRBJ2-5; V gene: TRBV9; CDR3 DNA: TGTGCCAGCAGCGTAGGAGAGACAGGACAAGAGACCCAGTACTTC; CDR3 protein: CASSVGETGQETQYF